This T cell receptor (beta chain) is from a study of blood T cell repertoires in COVID-19. Whole-study context: COVID-19 samples from acute and convalescent phases originated in the United States, Italy and Spain. Sources were T cells, B-cell-depleted T cells, or PBMCs; the material itself was cDNA or gDNA.

The germline gives CDR1 MGHDK, CDR2 SYGVNS. V gave up 7 bases and J gave up 10 bases; unmatched junction bases: 2. The CDR3 is made up of 11 amino acids. Per the study methods: Nucleated cell number was recorded as an estimate derived from reference gene primer amplification. Only in-frame clones appear in the TCRdb table, and some are missing; sequencing was by immunoSEQ multiplex PCR. D and trimming come from the DNA, and the V and J calls and clone size come from that table. The sample consists of 140,000 to 150,000 clones, 78% of them appearing once. Sequenced: peripheral blood. This chain uses TRBV25-1 with TRBJ2-1; 9 positions agree with TRBD2. The source is an older woman with acute or convalescent COVID-19. This CDR3 is CASTGLAEQFF. DNA of the CDR3: TGTGCCAGCACAGGACTAGCGGAGCAGTTCTTC.